The text below deals with one TCR beta chain. Antigen: not known. Time point described: newly diagnosed GD, antithyroid drugs for less than 3 months. PBMC-extracted RNA yielded the TCR library. Through Arm-PCR of CDR3 regions and iRepertoire HTBI primers, TCR beta libraries were built. MiXCR, run by TCRdb on the multiplex PCR reads, gives a single entry per CDR3 protein. The sample lists about 450,000 distinct CDR3 sequences, 11% to 15% occurring once. The data stem from a study of regulatory T cells in long-lasting Graves disease. Study-level findings and limits: Favored usage of TRBV28, TRBJ1-2 and TRBJ2-5 was recorded in persistent disease.

Germline-derived CDR1 and CDR2 are MNHNS and SASEGT. V was clipped by 6 bases and J by 0 bases, with 18 bases between them. The CDR3 covers 17 residues. This same sample was also taken into another study, of T cells in Graves' hyperthyroidism and ophthalmopathy. That work states: These patients, aged 18 to 65, had recently diagnosed hyperthyroidism lasting under 2 months.

The origin of this receptor is a woman aged 45-65 years with Graves disease. The sample consisted of peripheral blood mononuclear cells (PBMCs), taken at new diagnosis, from a patient treated with antithyroid drugs. The chain couples TRBV6-1 to TRBJ2-1; D uncertain. The CDR3 here is CASRLFDGPPSYNEQFF. The CDR3 DNA reads as TGTGCCAGCAGGCTCTTTGACGGACCTCCCTCCTACAATGAGCAGTTCTTC.